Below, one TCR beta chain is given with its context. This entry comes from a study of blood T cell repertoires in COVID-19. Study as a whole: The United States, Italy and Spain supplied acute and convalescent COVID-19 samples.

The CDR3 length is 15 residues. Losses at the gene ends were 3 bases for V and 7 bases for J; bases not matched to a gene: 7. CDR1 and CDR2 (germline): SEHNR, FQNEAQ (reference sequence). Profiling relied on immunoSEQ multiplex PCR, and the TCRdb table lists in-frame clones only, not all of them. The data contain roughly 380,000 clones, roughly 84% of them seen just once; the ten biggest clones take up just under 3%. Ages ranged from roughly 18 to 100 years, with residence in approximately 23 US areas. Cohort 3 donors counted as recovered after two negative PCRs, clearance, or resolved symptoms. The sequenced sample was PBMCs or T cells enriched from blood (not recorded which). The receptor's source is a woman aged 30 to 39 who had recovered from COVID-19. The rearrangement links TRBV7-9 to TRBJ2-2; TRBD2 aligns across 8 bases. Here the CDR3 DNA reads TGTGCCAGCAGCTTCCCGGGAGGGGGTTACGGGGAGCTGTTTTTT. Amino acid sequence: CASSFPGGGYGELFF.